The rows below give T cell receptor beta chains drawn from one sample of a study of brain T cells in children with intractable seizures. Some clones are missing from TCRdb's copy, which holds only in-frame ones; the method was immunoSEQ multiplex PCR. The repertoire has just under 65,000 clones, approximately 94% of them found once; the top ten carry more than 0.3%. The specimen comprised peripheral blood, sampled at surgery. The receptors stem from a boy in the first two years of life with focal cortical dysplasia and intractable seizures. The CDR3 runs from the conserved cysteine through the conserved F or W. Fields, in order: clone size, J gene, V gene, D gene, CDR3 length, CDR3 DNA, CDR3 protein. D genes are given only for firm matches. Clone size is shown for a subset of rows, as once, few, many or a class of expanded clone.

>NA|TRBJ2-5|TRBV7-2|TRBD2|15
TGTGCCAGCAGCTTGCTAGCGGCCGGCCAAGAGACCCAGTACTTC
CASSLLAAGQETQYF
>NA|TRBJ2-7|TRBV23-1|NA|13
TGCGCCAGCGGACATGGGGTCGTAAAGGAGCAGTACTTC
CASGHGVVKEQYF
>NA|TRBJ2-3|TRBV6-4|NA|13
TGTGCCAGCAGTGGACAGGGCACAGATACGCAGTATTTT
CASSGQGTDTQYF
>NA|TRBJ2-1|TRBV4-3|NA|16
TGCGCCAGCAGCCAAGCAGAAAGGGTTTGGGGCGATGAGCAGTTCTTC
CASSQAERVWGDEQFF
>NA|TRBJ2-7|TRBV2|NA|15
TGTGCCAGCAACTCCCCCGGAGGGAGGGGGAACGAGCAGTACTTC
CASNSPGGRGNEQYF
>NA|TRBJ2-7|TRBV9|NA|13
TGTGCCAGCAGCGTAGTCCCCGGGTCCGAGCAGTACTTC
CASSVVPGSEQYF
>NA|TRBJ1-5|TRBV20-1|NA|11
TGCAGTGCTAGGTTCAATCAGCCCCAGCATTTT
CSARFNQPQHF
>NA|TRBJ2-3|TRBV12-3/TRBV12-4|NA|13
TGTGCCAGCAGTCAAAGAGGAACAGATACGCAGTATTTT
CASSQRGTDTQYF
>NA|TRBJ2-5|TRBV11-2|NA|12
TGTGCCAGCAGCCAGCCGCCAGAGACCCAGTACTTC
CASSQPPETQYF
>NA|TRBJ1-6|TRBV6-5|NA|15
TGTGCCAGCAGTTACTCGTCAGGTCCCCTTTCACCCCTCCACTTT
CASSYSSGPLSPLHF
>NA|TRBJ1-1|TRBV3-1/TRBV3-2|NA|12
TGTGCCAGCAGCCAAGATTGGAATCGAGCTTTCTTT
CASSQDWNRAFF
>once|TRBJ2-3|TRBV9|NA|17
TGTGCCAGCAGCGTAGCTTGGGCCGCCGGTGGGACAGATACGCAGTATTTT
CASSVAWAAGGTDTQYF
>NA|TRBJ2-7|TRBV9|NA|15
TGTGCCAGCAGCGTAGAAGGCGGGGACTCCTACGAGCAGTACTTC
CASSVEGGDSYEQYF
>once|TRBJ1-1|TRBV4-1|NA|14
TGCGCCAGCAGCCAAGTCGCGCCGAACACTGAAGCTTTCTTT
CASSQVAPNTEAFF
>NA|TRBJ2-6|TRBV7-2|NA|15
TGTGCCAGCAGCTTAGGGGGTGCTGGGGCCAACGTCCTGACTTTC
CASSLGGAGANVLTF
>NA|TRBJ1-1|TRBV25-1|NA|14
TGTGCCAGCAGTGAATGGGGTGGAGACACTGAAGCTTTCTTT
CASSEWGGDTEAFF
>NA|TRBJ1-6|TRBV5-6|NA|14
TGTGCCAGCAGCTTGGGAGCCATGGGGTCACCCCTCCACTTT
CASSLGAMGSPLHF
>NA|TRBJ1-3|TRBV2|NA|16
TGTGCCAGCAGTGAAGCGGGGCATCGCTCTGGAAACACCATATATTTT
CASSEAGHRSGNTIYF
>NA|TRBJ2-5|TRBV6-5|TRBD2|15
TGTGCCAGCAGTCGTAGCGGGGGCAGACAAGAGACCCAGTACTTC
CASSRSGGRQETQYF
>NA|TRBJ1-2|TRBV20-1|NA|11
TGCTCGGGGGGCCCACCGCCCGGCTACACCTTC
CSGGPPPGYTF
>NA|TRBJ1-2|TRBV6-5|NA|14
TGTGCCAGCAGTTACTCCCGAGGTGTGAAGGGCTACACCTTC
CASSYSRGVKGYTF
>NA|TRBJ1-6|TRBV5-1|TRBD1|17
TGCGCCAGCAGCTTCGGGGGACAGGGCCGATCAAATTCACCCCTCCACTTT
CASSFGGQGRSNSPLHF
>NA|TRBJ2-7|TRBV4-2|NA|15
TGTGCCAGCAGCGTATCCCCGTATACCAGGGGCGAGCAGTACTTC
CASSVSPYTRGEQYF
>NA|TRBJ1-2|TRBV7-2|NA|15
TGTGCCAGCAGCACCTATACGGGACTCCAAAGCGGCTACACCTTC
CASSTYTGLQSGYTF
>NA|TRBJ2-1|TRBV6-6|TRBD1|16
TGTGCCAGCAGTTCAAAACCGGGACAGGGGGGGAATGAGCAGTTCTTC
CASSSKPGQGGNEQFF
>NA|TRBJ1-5|TRBV4-2|NA|16
TGTGCCAGCAGCCAAGATCAGGGAAGAGGCAATCAGCCCCAGCATTTT
CASSQDQGRGNQPQHF
>NA|TRBJ1-1|TRBV28|NA|12
TGTGCCAGCAACAAACCGAACACTGAAGCTTTCTTT
CASNKPNTEAFF
>NA|TRBJ2-2|TRBV4-1|NA|17
TGCGCCAGCAGCCAAGGCCGGGTGGTTAGGGTTACCGGGGAGCTGTTTTTT
CASSQGRVVRVTGELFF
>once|TRBJ2-7|TRBV5-6|TRBD1|15
TGTGCCAGCAGCTTTAAGGGACAGGGGCAATACGAGCAGTACTTC
CASSFKGQGQYEQYF
>few|TRBJ2-5|TRBV4-3|NA|14
TGCGCCAGCAGCCCCGGTACAATTAAAGAGACCCAGTACTTC
CASSPGTIKETQYF
>NA|TRBJ2-1|TRBV5-4|TRBD2|14
TGTGCCAGCAGGCCGGGACTAGCGGGCAATGAGCAGTTCTTC
CASRPGLAGNEQFF
>NA|TRBJ1-1|TRBV4-2|NA|14
TGTGCCAGCAGCCGGGAACAGTGGAACACTGAAGCTTTCTTT
CASSREQWNTEAFF
>NA|TRBJ1-1|TRBV6-4|TRBD1|15
TGTGCCAGCAGTGACACGAACAGGGGAGTCACTGAAGCTTTCTTT
CASSDTNRGVTEAFF
>NA|TRBJ1-5|TRBV7-5|NA|12
TGTGTCAGAAGCTTAGTTGTTCAGCCCCAGCATTTT
CVRSLVVQPQHF
>NA|TRBJ2-1|TRBV12-3/TRBV12-4|NA|13
TGTGCCAGCAGATCGACAGATTACAATGAGCAGTTCTTC
CASRSTDYNEQFF
>NA|TRBJ1-3|TRBV2|NA|13
TGTGCCAGCATGGACCTCCCGGGAGACACCATATATTTT
CASMDLPGDTIYF
>NA|TRBJ1-6|TRBV5-8|NA|14
TGTGCCAGCAGCTTGACAGGAGCTAATTCACCCCTCCACTTT
CASSLTGANSPLHF
>once|TRBJ1-6|TRBV6-1|TRBD1|15
TGTGCCAGCAGTGAAACCCGGACAGGGGGGTCACCCCTCCACTTT
CASSETRTGGSPLHF
>NA|TRBJ2-5|TRBV10-3|NA|13
TGTGCCATCAGTAAGACCGGACAAGAGACCCAGTACTTC
CAISKTGQETQYF
>NA|TRBJ2-7|TRBV5-6|NA|12
TGTGCCAGCAGCTTGGTGGGGCGCGAGCAGTACTTC
CASSLVGREQYF
>NA|TRBJ2-1|TRBV9|NA|17
TGTGCCAGCGGTAGTGCCGGGACCACGGCGGGTTACAATGAGCAGTTCTTC
CASGSAGTTAGYNEQFF
>NA|TRBJ2-7|TRBV7-2|TRBD2|15
TGTGCCAGCAGCCCATGGGGGGGGAAAACCTACGAGCAGTACTTC
CASSPWGGKTYEQYF
>once|TRBJ1-1|TRBV3-1/TRBV3-2|TRBD1|17
TGTGCCAGCAGCCGAAACCCGGGACAGGGTGTACTCCCTGAAGCTTTCTTT
CASSRNPGQGVLPEAFF
>NA|TRBJ1-1|TRBV5-4|NA|15
TGTGCCAGCAGCACGAGACAGGAACTGAACACTGAAGCTTTCTTT
CASSTRQELNTEAFF
>once|TRBJ1-1|TRBV10-3|NA|13
TGTGCCATCAGTGAGTTGGGGGCCACTGAAGCTTTCTTT
CAISELGATEAFF
>NA|TRBJ2-7|TRBV7-2|TRBD2|15
TGTGCCAGCAGCTACAGTATAGCGGGAGACTCCGAGCAGTACTTC
CASSYSIAGDSEQYF
>NA|TRBJ2-5|TRBV14|TRBD2|17
TGTGCCAGCAGCCGAGGGACAAGCGGGAGGGGACAAGAGACCCAGTACTTC
CASSRGTSGRGQETQYF
>once|TRBJ2-7|TRBV19|NA|16
TGTGCCAGTAGTATTCGTGATTCCAGAAGCTCCTACGAGCAGTACTTC
CASSIRDSRSSYEQYF
>NA|TRBJ1-6|TRBV18|NA|16
TGTGCCAGCTCACCCCCGGCGAGAGCAGGGAGTACACCCCTCCACTTT
CASSPPARAGSTPLHF
>few|TRBJ2-7|TRBV6-2/TRBV6-3|TRBD1|14
TGTGCCAGCAGTCCCCGACAGGGGGCCTACGAGCAGTACTTC
CASSPRQGAYEQYF
>NA|TRBJ2-3|TRBV6-6|TRBD2|15
TGTGCCAGCAGCAGGGCATTAGCGGGGTCAGATACGCAGTATTTT
CASSRALAGSDTQYF
>NA|TRBJ2-5|TRBV4-3|TRBD2|16
TGCGCCAGCAGCCAAGATGGGATAGCGGGTGGAGAGACCCAGTACTTC
CASSQDGIAGGETQYF
>NA|TRBJ2-3|TRBV7-6|TRBD2|18
TGTGCCAGCAGCTTAGCTAGCGGGGGGGCGTATAGCACAGATACGCAGTATTTT
CASSLASGGAYSTDTQYF